The source of this T cell receptor (beta chain) is a study of post-analysis software for immune sequencing data. Study-level background: As for disease course, relapsing-remitting, secondary progressive and progressive-relapsing multiple sclerosis were all included. Points from the study as a whole: In patients, a few TRBV segments were more frequent than in controls, with TRBV5-6, TRBV5-1 and TRBV20-1 among them.

Unique-molecular-identifier-tagged TCR beta cDNA libraries were used. Each batch of about 0.95 to 10 million T cells produced 490,000 or so cDNA molecules. TCRdb ran MiXCR on the PCR reads and lists one entry per CDR3 protein. The data show hundreds of thousands of distinct CDR3 sequences, approximately 38% seen once. This CDR3 is 15 amino acids long. The germline V gene has CDR1 SEHNR and CDR2 FQNEAQ (reference sequence). V gave up 4 bases and J gave up 2 bases; unmatched junction bases: 5. Concerning this clonotype itself: As yet, its antigen is unknown.

Sequencing was done on a sample of blood. V and J are TRBV7-9 and TRBJ2-1, with 7 nucleotides matching TRBD2. The receptor was isolated from a girl aged 5-17 years with multiple sclerosis. CDR3 sequence: CASSSPAGTYNEQFF. CDR3 coding DNA: TGTGCCAGCAGCTCCCCAGCGGGGACCTACAATGAGCAGTTCTTC.